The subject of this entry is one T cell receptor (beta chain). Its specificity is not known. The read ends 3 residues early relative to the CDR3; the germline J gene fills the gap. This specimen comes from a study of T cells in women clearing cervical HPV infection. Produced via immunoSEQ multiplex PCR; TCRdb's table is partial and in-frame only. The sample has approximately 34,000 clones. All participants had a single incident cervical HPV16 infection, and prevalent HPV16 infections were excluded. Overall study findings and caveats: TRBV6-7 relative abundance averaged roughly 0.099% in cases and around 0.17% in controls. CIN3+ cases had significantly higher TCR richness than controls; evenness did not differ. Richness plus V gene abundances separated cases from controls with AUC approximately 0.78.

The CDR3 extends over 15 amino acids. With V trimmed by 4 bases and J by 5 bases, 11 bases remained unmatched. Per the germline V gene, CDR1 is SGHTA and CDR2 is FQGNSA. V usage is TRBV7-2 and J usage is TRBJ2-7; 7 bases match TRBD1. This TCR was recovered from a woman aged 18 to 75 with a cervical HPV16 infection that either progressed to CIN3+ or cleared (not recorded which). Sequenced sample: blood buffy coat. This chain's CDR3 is CASSSTGTLRNEQYF. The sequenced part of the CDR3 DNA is TGTGCCAGCAGCTCGACAGGGACCCTTAGGAACGAG.